Reported below is one T cell receptor beta chain. Its cognate antigen has yet to be identified. Base qualities were left out, and no much larger clone turns up one base away. V and J are trimmed by 3 bases and 4 bases, and the gene matches miss 5 bases of the junction. The germline V gene specifies MGHRA as CDR1 and YSYEKL as CDR2. The CDR3 covers 15 residues, taking in both the cysteine and the phenylalanine. Just CDR3 DNA is preserved here, 45 bases in frame from base 1. This record comes from a study of CD8+ T cells in alopecia areata (dated by TCRdb to 2017 to 2018). For context, the study as a whole: Treated patients were enrolled in an open-label pilot trial of oral tofacitinib at 5 to 10 mg twice daily for moderate-to-severe alopecia areata. Patients stayed on tofacitinib for 6 to 18 months and then had 6 months of follow-up off drug so that delayed response and recurrence could be assessed. immunoSEQ multiplex PCR using 35 Vbeta forward primers and 13 Jbeta reverse primers was used to amplify TCRbeta CDR3 regions. Scalp clonality was compared across normal scalp (n=4), patchy alopecia areata scalp (n=8), and alopecia totalis/universalis scalp (n=8). Tofacitinib-treated patients had biopsies at baseline and at 4 and 24 weeks of treatment, with a later scalp biopsy in several patients. RNA was extracted with the PAXgene miRNA kit for fixed scalp, the miRNeasy kit for PBMCs, and the RNeasy kit for mouse skin. High-throughput TCRbeta sequencing was used to examine T cell clonal expansion in alopecia areata in both the C3H/HeJ mouse model and human patients. Human TCRbeta sequencing covered scalp tissue and sorted CD4+ and CD8+ peripheral blood T cells from patchy and totalis/universalis alopecia areata patients and healthy controls. For the treated patients, the SALT score, which quantifies what percentage of scalp surface area is affected, served as the measure of disease severity. General conclusions and limits of the study: Compared with mice, TCR sequences shared between patients were less clear, possibly partly because of HLA diversity across the patient population. Many expanded lesional clones persisted in scalp and blood during tofacitinib treatment, which may partly explain relapse after stopping treatment. Resident alphabeta T cells in normal human skin are also sequenced, complicating scalp TCR repertoire analysis, unlike mouse skin dominated by gammadelta T cells. Tofacitinib significantly decreased scalp clonality and the number of expanded CD8+ clones among the top 100 scalp clones. Lesional scalp, especially in alopecia totalis/universalis, showed higher clonality and more expanded CD8+ clones than normal scalp, suggesting antigenic drive. Because the treated cohort was small and included a single nonresponder, larger studies are needed to assess links between baseline CD8+ expansion and response.

Read against the paper, the sample's time point label means: around 4 weeks on oral tofacitinib. According to the study, the label for this sample's treatment or condition signals: oral pan-JAK inhibitor, 5-10 mg twice daily. Peripheral blood and lesional scalp punch biopsies were obtained from patients with alopecia areata. PBMCs were isolated by density centrifugation and stained for CD3, CD4 and CD8, and CD4+ and CD8+ T cells were sorted on a FACSAria. The library relied on the immunoSEQ multiplex PCR assay. RNA was extracted from all samples and reverse transcribed into cDNA as template for TCR sequencing. First-strand cDNA was synthesized using SuperScript III with a 2:1 mix of oligo-dT and random hexamers. A synthetic immune receptor repertoire was used to assess amplification bias, and residual bias was removed computationally. The original methods were these. Raw reads were preprocessed to remove errors, and CDR3 was defined by IMGT conventions from the conserved cysteine to phenylalanine. Clonality was computed as 1 minus the Shannon entropy, with the entropy normalized by log2 of the number of productive unique TCRs. CD4 or CD8 identity of scalp clones was inferred by cross-referencing scalp TCRbeta sequences with sorted blood CD4 and CD8 repertoires. This immuneACCESS table, as held by TCRdb, lists in-frame sequences with V and J called but not all clones. Of the missing ones, under half trace to an unresolved V gene in checked studies; the others have no known cause. V and J calls and clone size are copied from that table; D and trimming were computed from the DNA. Counted in this sample were 130,000 to 150,000 clones; around 82% of them appeared once. The biggest ten clones account for approximately 25% of the sample.

Sequencing was performed on CD8+ T cells sorted from blood, taken at week 4, from a patient treated with tofacitinib. The chain joins TRBV4-1 to TRBJ1-4; 7 junctional bases match TRBD1. The source of this sequence is a human donor with alopecia areata. The encoded CDR3 is CASSQEGQLNEKLFF. The DNA is as follows: TGCGCCAGCAGCCAGGAGGGACAGCTTAATGAAAAACTGTTTTTT.